This T cell receptor beta chain came from a study of shared clonotypes between healthy human individuals (dated by TCRdb to the early 2020s). Regarding the research as a whole: Three men and a couple of women, aged 18 to 49 years, made up the cohort. Different laboratories and diverse techniques were used to prepare libraries and sequence TCR repertoires, to increase sequencing depth and limit assay-specific biases. Between about 0.8 and 9 billion PBMCs per donor were obtained by leukapheresis. For each donor, CD4 naive and CD4 memory were each given three plates, CD8 naive was given two plates, and CD8 memory was given one plate. To estimate repertoire size and how much clonotypes are shared between individuals, the study performed deep sequencing of blood TCR repertoires from roughly five healthy adults.

Trimming at the junction amounts to 3 bases on V and 2 bases on J, and the germline ends lie 12 bases apart. Inclusive of the bounding cysteine and phenylalanine, the CDR3 is 14 residues long. Only CDR3 DNA remains: 42 bases, in frame from the first base. The germline V gene gives CDR1 as SGHRS and CDR2 as YFSETQ. The donors were healthy, HIV-negative adults with no recently reported acute infections or vaccinations. All donors were Caucasian adults living in Nashville, Tennessee, USA. Magnetic negative selection was used to enrich CD4+ T cells, after which naive cells were positively selected on CD45RA and the negative fraction became the memory subset. Blood was obtained by leukapheresis, after which PBMCs were separated by Ficoll-Histopaque density gradient centrifugation and cryopreserved in liquid nitrogen vapor phase. Purity and quantity of every magnetically sorted T cell population were checked by analytical flow cytometry. Genomic DNA was isolated from each sorted fraction and quantified by UV absorbance on a Nanodrop 2000c.

In regard to this clone: This receptor's antigen is unknown. There are no base qualities to consult, and no much larger clone falls within one base. The sample carries other DNA sequences with the same CDR3.

General findings and caveats noted by the study authors: Because the study included a small number of donors, the genetic and exposure-history diversity represented was limited. Sampling was restricted to blood, and TCR repertoires in tissue are likely to differ from TCR repertoires in blood. Higher generation probabilities were observed for clonotypes shared by all four sorted-subset donors than for non-shared clonotypes. Sharing across a handful of donors was observed for approximately 5% of naive CD4, about 4% of naive CD8, over 2% of memory CD4, and less than 0.45% of memory CD8 clonotypes. Estimated clonotype richness was generally larger for naive than for memory subsets. Based on pairwise subsampling, the degree of clonotype sharing among donors was expected to be affected by sequencing depth. Rarefaction of sorted-subset datasets indicated incomplete sequencing despite the large sequencing depth.

Using the deep immunoSEQ assay, multiplex PCR amplified TCR CDR3 regions from genomic DNA. Extracted genomic DNA from each cell subset was distributed evenly across all wells of several immunoSEQ 96-well plates, and each plate was treated as a replicate. Each replicate PCR for sorted subsets received roughly 200 ng genomic DNA, equal to tens of thousands of T cell genomes. The purified libraries were quantified using a Qubit 3.0 fluorometer, sized with a Bioanalyzer 2100, and then quantified again using the KAPA Library Quantification kit. Every immunoSEQ 96-well plate was sequenced on a separate single-read 150-cycle Illumina NextSeq 550 flow cell. As for the authors' bioinformatics: Because the immunoSEQ output included only junctional sequences and no quality scores, the filtering could not be the same as the filtering used for full-length reads. Sequences were annotated with PyIR, a Python wrapper for IgBLAST v1.9, using IMGT germline references to assign V/J genes and CDR3. Reads were removed for weak V/J assignments (E-value above 1e-6), missing CDR3, stop codons, out-of-frame junctions, or ambiguous translated residues. V3J clonotypes were defined by identical inferred V gene, J gene, and CDR3 amino acid sequence. The percentage overlap between two repertoires was calculated by dividing the number of shared unique clonotypes by the size of the smaller repertoire. Richness of each repertoire was evaluated using RTK rarefaction, the Chao1 estimator, and Recon v2.1 estimates of unobserved clonotypes. OLGA was used to compute generation probabilities for all TCRbeta clonotypes that the gDNA method yielded from a few donors. TCRdb's version of the immuneACCESS table is confined to in-frame rearrangements and falls short of the full clone set. An unresolved V gene accounts for under half of the shortfall where checked; the remainder is of unknown origin. V and J calls and clone size are as listed in that table; D and trimming were resolved from the DNA. This sample is represented by approximately 940,000 clones; approximately 80% of them were singletons. Roughly 1.5% of the sample is in the top ten clones.

The sequence came from a man aged 18 to 29 in good health. The material sequenced was memory CD4+ T cells sorted from blood. The label giving this sample's cell subset or site can be read as: CD45RA-negative fraction. The sequence joins TRBV5-1 to TRBJ2-7, with a weak D call of TRBD2 (5 bases match). The CDR3 protein is CASSSSGAPYEQYF. The nucleotides read TGCGCCAGCAGCTCCAGCGGCGCTCCCTACGAGCAGTACTTC.